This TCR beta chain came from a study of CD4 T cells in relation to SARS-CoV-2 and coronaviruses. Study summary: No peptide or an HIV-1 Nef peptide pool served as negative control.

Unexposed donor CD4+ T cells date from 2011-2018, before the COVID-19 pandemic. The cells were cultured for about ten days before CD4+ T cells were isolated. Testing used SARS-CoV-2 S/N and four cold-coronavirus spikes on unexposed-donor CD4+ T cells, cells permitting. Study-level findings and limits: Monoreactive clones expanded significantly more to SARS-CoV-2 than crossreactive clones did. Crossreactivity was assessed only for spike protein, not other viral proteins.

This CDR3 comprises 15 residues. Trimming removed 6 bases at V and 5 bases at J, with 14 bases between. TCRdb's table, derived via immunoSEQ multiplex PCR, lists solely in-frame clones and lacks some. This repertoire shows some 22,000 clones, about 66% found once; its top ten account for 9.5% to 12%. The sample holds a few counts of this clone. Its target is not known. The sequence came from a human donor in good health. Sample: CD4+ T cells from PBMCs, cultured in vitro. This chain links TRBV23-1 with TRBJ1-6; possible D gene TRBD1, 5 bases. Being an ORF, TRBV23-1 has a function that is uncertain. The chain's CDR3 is CASRLRVFDNSPLHF. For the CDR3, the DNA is TGCGCCAGCAGACTCAGGGTCTTCGATAATTCACCCCTCCACTTT.